These T cell receptor beta chains were read from a single sample in a study of cytomegalovirus exposure and HLA in healthy donors. Assay: immunoSEQ multiplex PCR; the TCRdb copy retains only in-frame clones and omits some. The table has around 100,000 clones, 74% seen once. Material: PBMCs. The receptors derive from a man aged 50-59 years in good health and CMV-seropositive. Both conserved end residues are part of each CDR3. The order of the fields is V gene, clone size, D gene, J gene, CDR3 DNA, CDR3 protein. D genes are given only for firm matches. Only part of the rows carry a size: once, few, many, or a class if the clone is expanded.

>TRBV7-3|.|.|TRBJ2-1
TGTGCCAGCAGCGTAACAGGGAGCTCCTACAATGAGCAGTTCTTC
CASSVTGSSYNEQFF
>TRBV10-1|once|.|TRBJ2-5
TGCGCCAGCAGTGAGTCGTATACCAGTGGACTACCCCAGTACTTC
CASSESYTSGLPQYF
>TRBV10-2|.|TRBD2|TRBJ2-7
TGCGCCAGCAGTGCTAGCGGGAGGGCCGGAGAGCAGTACTTC
CASSASGRAGEQYF
>TRBV5-4|.|.|TRBJ1-1
TGTGCCAGCAGCTGGGAGAGGACGGGGAGGACTGAAGCTTTCTTT
CASSWERTGRTEAFF
>TRBV4-1|.|.|TRBJ2-1
TGCGCCAGCAGCCACCCGGGGAGGCTATACAATGAGCAGTTCTTC
CASSHPGRLYNEQFF
>TRBV9|.|TRBD1|TRBJ2-7
TGTGCCAGCAGCGTAGAACAGGGGGCAACCTACGAGCAGTACTTC
CASSVEQGATYEQYF
>TRBV7-9|.|TRBD1|TRBJ2-7
TGTGCCAGCAGCTCACGACAGGGTTCCGTCGAGCAGTACTTC
CASSSRQGSVEQYF
>TRBV4-1|.|.|TRBJ2-1
TGCGCCAGCAGCCAGTCCGGCGGACAAGAGCAGTTCTTC
CASSQSGGQEQFF
>TRBV4-1|.|TRBD2|TRBJ2-3
TGCGCCAGCAGCCAAGAAAGGACTAGCGGGAGCCAGCCTAGCACAGATACGCAGTATTTT
CASSQERTSGSQPSTDTQYF
>TRBV5-1|once|.|TRBJ2-3
TGCGCCAGCAGCTCCGCAGATACGCAGTATTTT
CASSSADTQYF
>TRBV5-8|.|TRBD2|TRBJ2-3
TGTGCCAGCAGCCGAGCGGGGGGGAGCACAGATACGCAGTATTTT
CASSRAGGSTDTQYF
>TRBV28|.|.|TRBJ1-2
TGTGCCACCCCGGACAGTAACAGTTATGGCTACACCTTC
CATPDSNSYGYTF
>TRBV9|.|TRBD2|TRBJ2-3
TGTGCCAGCAGCGTAGACGTAGCGCGGGGGGTAGATACGCAGTATTTT
CASSVDVARGVDTQYF
>TRBV7-6|.|.|TRBJ1-5
TGTGCCAGCAGCCCCTTGGTGTTGGGGCTGGGGCGTAATAGCAATCAGCCCCAGCATTTT
CASSPLVLGLGRNSNQPQHF
>TRBV5-4|.|TRBD1|TRBJ1-1
TGTGCCAGCAGCTTCGGACAGGGGAACACTGAAGCTTTCTTT
CASSFGQGNTEAFF
>TRBV19|.|TRBD1|TRBJ1-1
TGTGCCAGTAGTACAACCGGGACAGGGTCCCTGGCTTTCTTT
CASSTTGTGSLAFF
>TRBV9|.|TRBD1|TRBJ1-1
TGTGCCAGCAGAAGGGGGCTAGAGAACACTGAAGCTTTCTTT
CASRRGLENTEAFF
>TRBV30|.|TRBD1|TRBJ1-1
TGTGCCTGGAGTCCCTTCCGGGACAGTGAAGCTTTCTTT
CAWSPFRDSEAFF
>TRBV7-2|.|TRBD2|TRBJ2-3
TGTGCCAGCAGACGTTTAGCGGGAGGGCCAGATACGCAGTATTTT
CASRRLAGGPDTQYF
>TRBV11-3|.|.|TRBJ2-7
TGTGCCAGCAGCTCCGCTGGGCGCGAGCAGTACTTC
CASSSAGREQYF
>TRBV6-5|.|.|TRBJ1-2
TGTGCCAGCAAGAAGGGGACTAACTATGGCTACACCTTC
CASKKGTNYGYTF
>TRBV5-1|.|.|TRBJ1-1
TGCGCCAGCAGCACCCAGGAAGACACCGAAGCTTTCTTT
CASSTQEDTEAFF
>TRBV27|once|.|TRBJ2-6
TGTGCCAGCAGTACCGGGACTCCTTCAGGGGCCAACGTCCTGACTTTC
CASSTGTPSGANVLTF
>TRBV18|few|.|TRBJ2-1
TGTGCCAGCTCACTCACCGGGACATCATACAATGAGCAGTTCTTC
CASSLTGTSYNEQFF
>TRBV6-1|.|TRBD2|TRBJ2-7
TGTGCCAGCAGTGAATGGAGGCGGGAGAAGCAGTACTTC
CASSEWRREKQYF
>TRBV18|once|.|TRBJ1-1
TGTGCCAGCTCACCACCGGAGATCCCCAGGGATACTGAAGCTTTCTTT
CASSPPEIPRDTEAFF
>TRBV5-1|once|TRBD2|TRBJ2-1
TGCGCCAGCAGCTTGGCGGCTAGCGGGAGCTCTGAGCAGTTCTTC
CASSLAASGSSEQFF
>TRBV30|.|TRBD2|TRBJ2-3
TGTGCCTGGAGTGTTAGCGGGAGGGCCCCAGATACGCAGTATTTT
CAWSVSGRAPDTQYF
>TRBV5-1|.|.|TRBJ1-3
TGCGCCAGCAGCTTGGAGTCAGCTGGAAACACCATATATTTT
CASSLESAGNTIYF
>TRBV6-1|.|.|TRBJ2-1
TGTGCCAGCAGTGAAATGGCCGACAATGAGCAGTTCTTC
CASSEMADNEQFF
>TRBV6-6|.|.|TRBJ2-3
TGTGCCAGCAGTTCCACTAGGTCAGATACGCAGTATTTT
CASSSTRSDTQYF
>TRBV2|few|TRBD1|TRBJ2-1
TGTGCCAGCATAGGACAGGGCTCCTACAATGAGCAGTTCTTC
CASIGQGSYNEQFF
>TRBV7-2|.|.|TRBJ1-2
TGTGCCAGCAGCTCATTTACGGGAGGGGCCGACTATGGCTACACCTTC
CASSSFTGGADYGYTF
>TRBV7-2|.|TRBD2|TRBJ2-1
TGTGCCAGCAGCTTCGGACTAGCGGGCGTTGACTGGTTCTTC
CASSFGLAGVDWFF
>TRBV29-1|.|TRBD1|TRBJ1-5
TGCAGCGTTGGGACAGGGAATGGCAATCAGCCCCAGCATTTT
CSVGTGNGNQPQHF
>TRBV11-2|.|TRBD1|TRBJ1-5
TGTGCCAGCAGCATTTCAGGGGGCGCGAGTCAGCCCCAGCATTTT
CASSISGGASQPQHF
>TRBV7-3|.|TRBD2|TRBJ2-7
TGTGCCAGCAGCGAGTCTAGCGGAAGTCCTAAGCAGTACTTC
CASSESSGSPKQYF
>TRBV5-1|.|.|TRBJ1-2
TGCGCCAGCAGCTTGTCGGGTTTTAACTATGGCTACACCTTC
CASSLSGFNYGYTF
>TRBV10-3|.|.|TRBJ2-3
TGTGCCATCAGCCCCGGGACTAGCACAGATACGCAGTATTTT
CAISPGTSTDTQYF